Sequencing of this TCR beta chain was carried out in a study of blood T cell repertoires in COVID-19. In the study overall: Sites in the United States, Italy and Spain provided acute and convalescent COVID-19 samples. Sample material is recorded as cDNA or gDNA derived from T cells, B-cell-depleted T cells, or PBMCs.

Libraries were prepared by immunoSEQ multiplex PCR; TCRdb keeps only in-frame clonotypes and omits some of them. The sample shows roughly 170,000 clones, about 83% of them seen only once. CDR1 and CDR2 (germline): LNHDA, SQIVND (reference sequence). Trimming took 6 bases from V and 6 from J; bases not matched to a gene: 1. The CDR3 covers 12 residues. Specimen: peripheral blood. This clonotype was sampled from a middle-aged man who had recovered from COVID-19. The J gene is TRBJ2-2, the V gene TRBV19, with TRBD1 matching over 7 bases. CDR3 protein: CASSTGAGELFF. CDR3 sequence (DNA): TGTGCCAGTAGCACAGGGGCCGGGGAGCTGTTTTTT.